Each of the 25 T cell receptor beta chains below was sequenced from the same sample in a study of CD8+ T cells in alopecia areata. Treatment specified: oral pan-JAK inhibitor, 5-10 mg twice daily. The sequencing template was cDNA reverse transcribed from extracted RNA. The repertoire was sequenced with immunoSEQ multiplex PCR; TCRdb's copy has only in-frame clones and lacks some. The sample lists 150,000 to 200,000 clones, around 49% occurring once. The specimen was CD8+ T cells sorted from blood, collected at roughly week 52, from a patient treated with tofacitinib. The receptors shown here come from a human donor with alopecia areata.

This clone came up a few times. The gene calls are TRBV4-3 and TRBJ2-1, with 7 bases lining up with TRBD2. The CDR3 covers 15 residues. V was pared by 3 bases and J by 6 bases, with 8 bases of the junction left unmatched. From germline, CDR1 is LGHNA and CDR2 YSLEER. In nucleotides, the CDR3 is TGCGCCAGCAGCCAGTCATGGGGGGGGACCAATGAGCAGTTCTTC. This gives the protein CASSQSWGGTNEQFF.

J is TRBJ1-3 and V is TRBV27; D gene unclear. Trimming cost V 4 bases and J 4 bases, with 17 bases left between them. Germline CDR1 and CDR2: MNHEY and SMNVEV (reference sequence). The CDR3 consists of 16 residues. The CDR3 is CASSSFGEGTGNTIYF. The CDR3 DNA is TGTGCCAGCAGTTCCTTTGGGGAGGGTACAGGAAACACCATATATTTT.

This clone was counted a few times. The chain recombines TRBV9 with TRBJ1-3; no reliable D call. Germline CDR1 SGDLS, CDR2 YYNGEE. Trimming pared 0 bases from V and 4 bases from J, leaving 5 bases between. The CDR3 length is 13 residues. In DNA, the CDR3 is TGTGCCAGCAGCGTAGGGTTGGGAAACACCATATATTTT. This translates into CASSVGLGNTIYF.

J is TRBJ2-7 and V is TRBV29-1; 8 bases match TRBD1. Germline lookup yields CDR1 SQVTM and CDR2 ANQGSEA. With 7 bases clipped from V and 0 bases from J, the junction kept 8 bases outside the gene matches. The CDR3 is 14 amino acids. The CDR3 sequence is CSAATGVSSYEQYF. DNA of the CDR3: TGCAGCGCAGCGACAGGGGTTAGCTCCTACGAGCAGTACTTC.

The CDR3 protein is CASSPGTASYEQYF. Written as DNA, the CDR3 is TGTGCCAGCAGTCCCGGGACAGCCTCCTACGAGCAGTACTTC. This sequence joins TRBV28 and TRBJ2-7, with 7 bases aligning to TRBD1. V shed 5 bases and J 0 bases; nucleotides not matched to a gene: 4. Germline V gene lookup returns CDR1 MDHEN and CDR2 SYDVKM. The CDR3 consists of 14 residues.

The chain links TRBV4-3 to TRBJ2-3; 7 bases fit TRBD1. CDR3 length: 17 residues. V shed 0 bases and J 0 bases; nucleotides not matched to a gene: 6. Germline V gene lookup returns CDR1 LGHNA and CDR2 YSLEER. In DNA, the CDR3 is TGCGCCAGCAGCCAAGACATACAGGGGATAAGCACAGATACGCAGTATTTT. Its translation is CASSQDIQGISTDTQYF.

The chain carries TRBV27 and TRBJ2-7; the match to TRBD1 covers 9 bases. This CDR3 contains 14 residues. Trimming removed 4 bases from V and 2 bases from J; junction bases left unmatched: 3. The germline gives CDR1 MNHEY, CDR2 SMNVEV (reference sequence). CDR3 sequence: CASSSTGGTYEQYF. The CDR3 DNA reads TGTGCCAGCAGTTCCACAGGGGGCACCTACGAGCAGTACTTC.

This clone occurred a few times. This chain connects TRBV7-2 to TRBJ2-7; D is perhaps TRBD1 (6 bases). The ends were cut back, 5 bases at V and 1 base at J, with 15 bases in the middle. The CDR3 length is 15 residues. Germline loops: CDR1 SGHTA, CDR2 FQGNSA. The CDR3 here is CASSTYRDPSYEQYF. The CDR3 region has the DNA TGTGCCAGCAGCACCTACAGGGACCCTTCCTACGAGCAGTACTTC.

The chain uses TRBV5-1 and TRBJ1-1; 7 positions match TRBD1. This CDR3 comprises 14 residues. Germline V CDR1 and CDR2: SGHRS, YFSETQ. With V trimmed by 5 bases and J by 6 bases, 10 bases remained unmatched. The CDR3 DNA follows: TGCGCCAGCAGGACCTCGACAGGGACCGCTGAAGCTTTCTTT. Protein sequence: CASRTSTGTAEAFF.

This chain links TRBV30 with TRBJ1-6; TRBD1 might be the D (6 bases). Germline CDR1 and CDR2: GTSNPN and SVGIG (reference sequence). The CDR3 spans 15 residues. Trimming removed 3 bases from V and 8 bases from J, with 17 bases in between. CDR3: CAWRMYRAKDSPLHF. CDR3 DNA sequence: TGTGCCTGGAGGATGTACAGGGCAAAGGATTCACCCCTCCACTTT.

CDR3 sequence reads: CASGWDSTYEQYF. Written as DNA, the CDR3 is TGTGCTAGTGGTTGGGACAGCACCTACGAGCAGTACTTC. The gene calls are TRBV12-5 and TRBJ2-7; 7 positions agree with TRBD1. The V segment lost 4 bases and the J segment 2 bases; nucleotides outside the gene matches: 2. The CDR3 consists of 13 residues. Germline V gives CDR1 LGHNT, CDR2 FRNRAP.

This clone was observed a handful of times. Relative to the germline gene, one junction end is altered; a read error may explain this. The chain uses TRBV19 and TRBJ1-1; 8 positions match TRBD1. Germline CDR1 is LNHDA and CDR2 is SQIVND (reference sequence). CDR3 length: 13 residues. The CDR3 is CASSMGTGPEAFF. The CDR3 nucleotides read TGTGCCAGTAGTATGGGGACAGGCCCTGAGGCTTTCTTT.

The chain is built from TRBV4-1 and TRBJ2-1, with D hard to call. The CDR3 is 14 amino acids. CDR1 is MGHRA and CDR2 is YSYEKL in the germline V gene. Deletions cut 1 base from V and 4 bases from J, with 8 bases between. CDR3 residues: CASSQVSEYNEQFF. Written as DNA, the CDR3 is TGCGCCAGCAGCCAAGTCTCGGAATACAATGAGCAGTTCTTC.

The rearrangement uses TRBV9 and TRBJ2-2; a weak D match, TRBD1 (5 bases). Germline-derived CDR1 and CDR2 are SGDLS and YYNGEE. The CDR3 has 15 amino acids. Trimming took off 0 bases at V and 7 bases at J, with 13 bases between the two ends. CDR3 nucleotide sequence: TGTGCCAGCAGCGTAGGAGGTCAGGGTGACGGGGAGCTGTTTTTT. Translation: CASSVGGQGDGELFF.

This chain connects TRBV11-2 to TRBJ1-2, with D possibly matching TRBD1 (6 bases). Germline lookup yields CDR1 SGHAT and CDR2 FQNNGV. V lost 1 base, J lost 4 bases, and 10 bases lay in between. CDR3 length: 14 amino acids. DNA for the CDR3: TGTGCCAGCAGCTTAGTGGGGGGCATCTATGGCTACACCTTC. This gives the protein CASSLVGGIYGYTF.

This chain joins TRBV7-9 and TRBJ2-2; D gene ambiguous. Germline V gives CDR1 SEHNR, CDR2 FQNEAQ (reference sequence). The CDR3 extends over 16 amino acids. Trimming took off 3 bases at V and 2 bases at J, with 13 bases between the two ends. CDR3 in amino acids: CASSFGPPANTGELFF. In nucleotides, the CDR3 is TGTGCCAGCAGCTTCGGGCCCCCAGCAAACACCGGGGAGCTGTTTTTT.

This chain uses TRBV2 with TRBJ2-7; D may correspond to TRBD1 or TRBD2 (5 bases each). V was clipped by 8 bases and J by 1 base, with 6 bases between them. The CDR3 loop spans 11 amino acids. Per the germline V gene, CDR1 is SNHLY and CDR2 is FYNNEI. The DNA for the CDR3 is TGTGCCAGCTGGGGGTCCTACGAGCAGTACTTC. Residues: CASWGSYEQYF.

This chain links TRBV27 with TRBJ2-7; perhaps TRBD2 as D (6 bases). Germline CDR1 and CDR2: MNHEY and SMNVEV (reference sequence). The V gene lost 8 bases and the J gene lost 3 bases, with 8 bases spanning the gap. This CDR3 contains 11 residues. CDR3: CASGGNYEQYF. In nucleotides, the CDR3 is TGTGCCAGCGGGGGGAACTACGAGCAGTACTTC.

This clone was counted a few times. V and J are TRBV7-6 and TRBJ2-7, with 9 positions matching TRBD1. J was trimmed by 4 bases and V by 5 bases; bases with no gene match: 6. CDR3 length: 14 residues. Germline values: CDR1 SGHVS, CDR2 FNYEAQ. The CDR3 bases are TGTGCCAGCAGCACCGGGACAGGGACTTACGAGCAGTACTTC. Translating it yields CASSTGTGTYEQYF.

The chain uses TRBV9 and TRBJ1-2; the match to TRBD1 covers 7 bases. Germline CDR1 reads SGDLS; CDR2 reads YYNGEE. The V gene end was trimmed by 4 bases and the J gene end by 6 bases; junction bases not matched to a gene: 12. CDR3 length: 15 residues. The CDR3 DNA sequence: TGTGCCAGCAGCTTATTCGAGGAGGGGGCCAATGGCTACACCTTC. This codes for CASSLFEEGANGYTF.

The V and J genes are TRBV27 and TRBJ1-2, with D possibly TRBD1 on 6 matching bases. Trimming removed 6 bases from V and 4 bases from J, with 21 bases in between. The length of the CDR3 is 16 residues. The germline gives CDR1 MNHEY, CDR2 SMNVEV (reference sequence). The CDR3 loop reads CASSPWGAPEGYGYTF. As DNA, the CDR3 is TGTGCCAGCAGCCCGTGGGGGGCTCCCGAGGGCTATGGCTACACCTTC.

This clone has just a few counts. The chain carries TRBV30 and TRBJ2-1; 12 bases are shared with TRBD1. This CDR3 is built from 14 residues. After removal of 2 bases from V and 9 bases from J, the junction contained 5 bases not matched to a gene. Germline loops: CDR1 GTSNPN, CDR2 SVGIG (reference sequence). The CDR3 DNA is TGTGCCTGGAGTCCAGGGACAGGGGGCGTTGAGCAGTTCTTC. It yields the protein CAWSPGTGGVEQFF.

The chain joins TRBV5-4 to TRBJ1-2; a weak D match, TRBD1 (6 bases). There are 13 residues in the CDR3. Germline V gene lookup returns CDR1 SGHNT and CDR2 YYREEE (reference sequence). The V end was cut by 0 bases, the J end by 8 bases, with 11 bases between. CDR3 DNA sequence: TGTGCCAGCAGCTTGGATCGGGGGCGAGGCTACACCTTC. Protein: CASSLDRGRGYTF.

The chain employs TRBV27 and TRBJ1-2; D perhaps matches TRBD1 (5 bases). CDR3 size: 14 residues. The germline V and J ends were trimmed by 2 bases and 8 bases, with 15 bases remaining between them. Germline V CDR1 and CDR2: MNHEY, SMNVEV (reference sequence). CDR3 coding DNA: TGTGCCAGCAGTTTAGCTTCCCGGGGCGGGGGCTACACCTTC. It encodes CASSLASRGGGYTF.

The chain couples TRBV30 to TRBJ2-1; 13 bases agree with TRBD2. The ends lost 2 bases at V and 6 bases at J; junction bases unmatched: 7. The CDR3 totals 16 residues. Germline loops: CDR1 GTSNPN, CDR2 SVGIG (reference sequence). The CDR3, as DNA: TGTGCCTGGAGTCGGGGACTAGCGGGGCGGTTCAATGAGCAGTTCTTC. The encoded protein is CAWSRGLAGRFNEQFF.